This entry lists 12 T cell receptor beta chains sequenced from one sample in a study of T-cell memory formation after mild COVID-19. MiXCR, applied by TCRdb to the 5' RACE reads, yields one record per CDR3 protein. The profile shows about 250,000 distinct CDR3 sequences, about 16% of them singletons. What was sequenced was PBMCs or a T cell subset sorted from them (not recorded which). These receptors were obtained from a man aged 18-30 years who had mild COVID-19 (a few samples of this study predate the infection). Cell type and time point are not known.

The chain carries TRBV10-3 and TRBJ1-2, with no clear D. From germline, CDR1 is ENHRY and CDR2 SYGVKD. Trimming took 0 bases from V and 8 from J, leaving 13 bases between them. The CDR3 is made up of 14 amino acids. CDR3 sequence (DNA): TGTGCCATCAGTGAGTCCCGCGAGGCCGGAGGCTACACCTTC. This encodes CAISESREAGGYTF.

V is TRBV4-3 and J is TRBJ1-4; 11 bases agree with TRBD1. Germline values: CDR1 LGHNA, CDR2 YSLEER. This CDR3 spans 15 amino acids. Losses at the gene ends were 3 bases for V and 8 bases for J; bases not matched to a gene: 5. In nucleotides, the CDR3 is TGCGCCAGCAGCCACGGACAGGGGGCGAGAGAAAAACTGTTTTTT. Encoded protein: CASSHGQGAREKLFF.

This clonotype has just a few counts. The chain joins TRBV7-3 to TRBJ1-6; weak D call: TRBD1 (5 bases). Trimming pared 4 bases from V and 7 bases from J, leaving 8 bases between. Germline CDR1 and CDR2: SGHTA and FQGTGA. The CDR3 is 13 amino acids. CDR3 region: CASSSRENSPLHF. The CDR3 DNA reads TGTGCCAGCAGCTCCAGGGAGAATTCACCCCTCCACTTT.

The chain uses TRBV20-1 and TRBJ1-5; 7 bases match TRBD1. Per the germline V gene, CDR1 is DFQATT and CDR2 is SNEGSKA (reference sequence). The CDR3 length is 14 residues. The V gene end was trimmed by 7 bases and the J gene end by 3 bases; junction bases not matched to a gene: 9. The CDR3 bases are TGCAGTGTTAAACAGGGGTCAGACAATCAGCCCCAGCATTTT. This translates into CSVKQGSDNQPQHF.

The chain combines TRBV7-2 with TRBJ2-2; 7 bases agree with TRBD1. The CDR3 totals 16 residues. The germline V gene has CDR1 SGHTA and CDR2 FQGNSA. J lost 5 bases, V lost 5 bases, and 11 bases had no gene match. The CDR3 region has the DNA TGTGCCAGCAGCCCGTATGCAGGGGGTCGGACCGGGGAGCTGTTTTTT. It specifies CASSPYAGGRTGELFF.

This clonotype was seen a few times. This chain uses TRBV5-1 with TRBJ2-3, with a possible D match to TRBD2 (6 bases). Germline lookup yields CDR1 SGHRS and CDR2 YFSETQ. The CDR3 has 15 amino acids. Trimming shortened V by 4 bases and J by 3 bases, and 15 bases separated the two germline ends. CDR3: CASSQDGGWTDTQYF. Written as DNA, the CDR3 is TGCGCCAGCAGCCAGGACGGGGGATGGACAGATACGCAGTATTTT.

The rearrangement uses TRBV20-1 and TRBJ2-7; 8 bases are shared with TRBD2. From germline, CDR1 is DFQATT and CDR2 SNEGSKA (reference sequence). The CDR3 is 12 residues long. V gave up 3 bases and J gave up 4 bases; unmatched junction bases: 2. The DNA of the CDR3 is TGCAGTGCTAGGACTAGCGTGTACGAGCAGTACGTC. Encoded protein: CSARTSVYEQYV.

The V call is TRBV4-1, the J call TRBJ2-7, with a possible D match to TRBD2 (6 bases). In germline, CDR1 is MGHRA, CDR2 YSYEKL. Between the trimmed V and J ends, which lost 4 bases and 1 base, there was a span of 17 bases. CDR3 length: 16 residues. The CDR3 DNA reads as TGCGCCAGCAGCCCCCAAGGGATACGGGGGTCCTACGAGCAGTACTTC. Translated, it gives CASSPQGIRGSYEQYF.

The table lists this clonotype with a few counts. The chain recombines TRBV5-1 with TRBJ2-7, with D possibly TRBD2 on 5 matching bases. In germline, CDR1 is SGHRS, CDR2 YFSETQ. This CDR3 is 14 amino acids long. The ends were cut back, 4 bases at V and 3 bases at J, with 14 bases in the middle. The CDR3 sequence is CASSPTRRNYEQYF. The CDR3 DNA follows: TGCGCCAGCAGCCCGACGAGGAGGAACTACGAGCAGTACTTC.

Only a few counts were recorded for this clonotype. The rearrangement links TRBV10-3 to TRBJ1-4, with D uncertain. The CDR3 loop spans 13 amino acids. CDR1 and CDR2 (germline): ENHRY, SYGVKD. Trimming stripped 6 bases from V and 5 bases from J, with 10 bases between. The CDR3 sequence: CAIRAEENEKLFF. The CDR3 DNA reads as TGTGCCATCAGGGCGGAAGAAAATGAAAAACTGTTTTTT.

This sequence joins TRBV20-1 and TRBJ2-3, with TRBD2 identical over 7 bases. CDR1 DFQATT and CDR2 SNEGSKA come from the germline V gene (reference sequence). CDR3 length: 15 residues. Losses at the gene ends were 5 bases for V and 1 base for J; bases not matched to a gene: 9. CDR3 in amino acids: CSAAKTSPRTDTQYF. CDR3 coding DNA: TGCAGTGCTGCCAAGACTAGCCCCCGCACAGATACGCAGTATTTT.

This clonotype was observed a handful of times. This rearrangement joins TRBV2 to TRBJ1-1; D may be TRBD1 (5 bases). The CDR3 loop spans 16 amino acids. V was pared by 2 bases and J by 0 bases, with 13 bases between. CDR1 is SNHLY, CDR2 FYNNEI, per germline. CDR3 in amino acids: CASSEQGPTLNTEAFF. In nucleotides, the CDR3 is TGTGCCAGCAGTGAACAGGGACCCACACTGAACACTGAAGCTTTCTTT.